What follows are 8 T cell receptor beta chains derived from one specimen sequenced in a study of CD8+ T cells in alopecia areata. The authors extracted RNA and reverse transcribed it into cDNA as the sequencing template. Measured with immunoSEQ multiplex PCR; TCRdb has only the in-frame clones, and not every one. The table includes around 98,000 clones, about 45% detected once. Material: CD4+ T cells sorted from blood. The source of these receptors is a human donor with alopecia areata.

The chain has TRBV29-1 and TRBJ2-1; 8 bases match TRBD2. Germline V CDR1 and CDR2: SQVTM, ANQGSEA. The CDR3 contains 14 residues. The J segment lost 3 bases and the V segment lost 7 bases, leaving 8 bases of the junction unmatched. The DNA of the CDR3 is TGCAGCGGGGCGGGGACTAGGGGCTACAATGAGCAGTTCTTC. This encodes CSGAGTRGYNEQFF.

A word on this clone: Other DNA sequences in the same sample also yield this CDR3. For the CDR3, the DNA is TGCAGCGTTGGACAGGGAAACACTGAAGCTTTCTTT. As protein: CSVGQGNTEAFF. The chain employs TRBV29-1 and TRBJ1-1, with 7 nucleotides matching TRBD1. From germline, CDR1 is SQVTM and CDR2 ANQGSEA. The CDR3 runs to 12 residues. V trimming: 4 bases; J trimming: 2 bases; junction bases outside the gene matches: 1.

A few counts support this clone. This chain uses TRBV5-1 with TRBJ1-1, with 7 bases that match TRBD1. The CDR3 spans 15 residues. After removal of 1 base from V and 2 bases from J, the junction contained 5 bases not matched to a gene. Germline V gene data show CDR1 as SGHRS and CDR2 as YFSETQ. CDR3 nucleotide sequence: TGCGCCAGCAGCTTGACACAGGGGCTCAACACTGAAGCTTTCTTT. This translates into CASSLTQGLNTEAFF.

In nucleotides, the CDR3 is TGTGCCAGCAGCTCGACTAGCGGGAGGGCAGATACGCAGTATTTT. Protein: CASSSTSGRADTQYF. V and J are TRBV7-8 and TRBJ2-3, with 14 bases that match TRBD2. V lost 4 bases to trimming and J lost 4 bases; unmatched junction nucleotides: 1. The CDR3 length is 15 residues. CDR1 and CDR2 (germline): SGHVS, FQNEAQ.

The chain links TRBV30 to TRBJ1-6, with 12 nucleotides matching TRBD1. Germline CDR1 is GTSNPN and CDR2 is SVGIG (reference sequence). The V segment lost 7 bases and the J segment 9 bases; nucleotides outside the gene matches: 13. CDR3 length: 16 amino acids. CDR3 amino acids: CASELGTGGLSSPLHF. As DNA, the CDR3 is TGTGCCTCGGAGCTCGGGACAGGGGGCCTTAGTTCACCCCTCCACTTT.

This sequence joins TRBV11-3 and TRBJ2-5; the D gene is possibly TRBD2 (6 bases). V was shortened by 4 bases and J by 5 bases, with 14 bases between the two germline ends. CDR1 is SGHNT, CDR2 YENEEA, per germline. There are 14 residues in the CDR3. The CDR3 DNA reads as TGTGCCAGCAGCTACCGGGACTCTCGGGAGACCCAGTACTTC. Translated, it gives CASSYRDSRETQYF.

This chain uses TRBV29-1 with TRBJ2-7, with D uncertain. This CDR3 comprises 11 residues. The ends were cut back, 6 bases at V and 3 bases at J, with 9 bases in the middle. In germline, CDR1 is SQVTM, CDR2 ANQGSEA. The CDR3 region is CSVRLDYEQYF. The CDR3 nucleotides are TGCAGCGTACGACTCGACTACGAGCAGTACTTC.

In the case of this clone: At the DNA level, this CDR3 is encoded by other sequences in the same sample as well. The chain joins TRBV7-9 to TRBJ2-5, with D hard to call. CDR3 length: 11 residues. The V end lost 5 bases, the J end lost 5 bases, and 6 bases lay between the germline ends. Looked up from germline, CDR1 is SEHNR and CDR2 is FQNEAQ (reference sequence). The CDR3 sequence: CASSLVETQYF. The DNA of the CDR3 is TGTGCCAGCAGCCTCGTCGAGACCCAGTACTTC.